The 20 T cell receptor beta chains listed next were all sequenced from one sample in a study of metastatic and nonmetastatic thyroid tumors (dated by TCRdb to about 2020). The library came from PCR. Sequencing instrument: Illumina HiSeq 4000. TCRdb reprocessed the public reads (quality trimming at Q25 with fastp, clone calling with MiXCR) and kept in-frame beta chains. In this sample the table shows over 25,000 clones, under 20% of which occur a single time. The ten largest clonotypes hold about 10% of the sample. Before undergoing thyroid surgery, none of the patients had been given any kind of treatment. The specimen was blood. These TCRs come from a female donor with papillary thyroid cancer or a benign thyroid nodule (not recorded which). Some clones in this sample may be carry-over from other donors' samples.

Judged by abundance, this clone is medium-sized. The J gene is TRBJ2-7, the V gene TRBV28, with a weak D call TRBD2 (5 bases). Germline CDR1 is MDHEN and CDR2 is SYDVKM. The CDR3 contains 15 residues. V shed 4 bases and J shed 6 bases, with 19 bases lying between them. Here the CDR3 DNA reads TGTGCCAGCAGTTCTCTTGGACGGACGGGGATCGAGCAGTACTTC. Protein sequence: CASSSLGRTGIEQYF. Together with reference TRBV28 and TRBJ2-7, the CDR3 gives the full variable domain: DVKVTQSSRYLVKRTGEKVFLECVQDMDHENMFWYRQDPGLGLRLIYFSYDVKMKEKGDIPEGYSVSREKKERFSLILESASTNQTSMYLCASSSLGRTGIEQYFGPGTRLTVT.

This clone was picked up many times. The chain employs TRBV9 and TRBJ1-6, with D unresolved. This CDR3 comprises 17 residues. V dropped 1 base and J dropped 5 bases, with 16 bases sitting between them. The germline V gene encodes CDR1 SGDLS and CDR2 YYNGEE. As DNA, the CDR3 is TGTGCCAGCAGCGTACAAGCCCACAGCCCGAATAATTCACCCCTCCACTTT. Translated: CASSVQAHSPNNSPLHF.

J is TRBJ1-2 and V is TRBV19; D ambiguous. Trimming removed 3 bases at V and 4 bases at J, with 12 bases between. Germline V CDR1 and CDR2: LNHDA, SQIVND (reference sequence). This CDR3 is built from 14 residues. CDR3 loop: CASSIDGTRYGYTF. DNA for the CDR3: TGTGCCAGTAGTATCGATGGTACCCGCTATGGCTACACCTTC.

Ten or more counts support this clone. The V and J genes are TRBV7-8 and TRBJ1-2; D gene uncertain. Trimming cost V 0 bases and J 1 base, with 9 bases left between them. The V gene's germline CDR1 is SGHVS and CDR2 FQNEAQ. CDR3 length: 15 residues. CDR3 DNA sequence: TGTGCCAGCAGCTTAGCGTCGCGGGGTAACTATGGCTACACCTTC. Encoded protein: CASSLASRGNYGYTF.

V gene TRBV28 combines with J gene TRBJ1-1; D is unclear. Germline CDR1 reads MDHEN; CDR2 reads SYDVKM. The CDR3 runs 14 residues. Trimming removed 2 bases at V and 1 base at J, with 8 bases between. The CDR3 coding sequence is TGTGCCAGCAGTTTAGTAGACCCGAACACTGAAGCTTTCTTT. This translates into CASSLVDPNTEAFF.

The V call is TRBV4-1, the J call TRBJ2-7; D may be TRBD2 (6 bases). CDR3 length: 19 amino acids. V was clipped by 7 bases and J by 4 bases, with 32 bases between them. CDR1 MGHRA and CDR2 YSYEKL come from the germline V gene. The CDR3 sequence is CASNLKAQGLAGSIYEQYF. The CDR3 DNA sequence: TGCGCCAGCAACCTCAAGGCACAAGGACTGGCGGGGAGCATTTACGAGCAGTACTTC.

This clone was seen ten or more times. The germline gene is not matched at one end of the junction; a read error may be the cause. The same CDR3 arises from other DNA sequences in this sample as well. The CDR3 nucleotides are TGTGCCAGCAGTTTCTCACCTACGGGGGGATATGGTTACACCTTC. Protein product: CASSFSPTGGYGYTF. The genes are TRBV12-3 or TRBV12-4 and TRBJ1-2; D perhaps matches TRBD1 (5 bases). CDR3 length: 15 residues.

This clone rates as medium-sized. The chain links TRBV6-5 to TRBJ2-2; TRBD1 matches 7 bases. From germline, CDR1 is MNHEY and CDR2 SVGAGI. The V and J ends lost 0 bases and 0 bases, in that order; junction bases with no gene match: 4. The CDR3 is made up of 17 amino acids. CDR3 nucleotide sequence: TGTGCCAGCAGTTACTCCCAGGGGACAGCGAACACCGGGGAGCTGTTTTTT. Protein product: CASSYSQGTANTGELFF.

This chain connects TRBV7-3 to TRBJ2-1; the D gene is possibly TRBD2 (5 bases). From germline, CDR1 is SGHTA and CDR2 FQGTGA. V shed 2 bases and J shed 4 bases, with 6 bases lying between them. This CDR3 comprises 13 residues. CDR3: CASSLGEYNEQFF. CDR3 DNA sequence: TGTGCCAGCAGCTTAGGGGAGTACAATGAGCAGTTCTTC. Full variable domain (outside the CDR3, taken from reference TRBV7-3 and TRBJ2-1): GAGVSQTPSNKVTEKGKYVELRCDPISGHTALYWYRQSLGQGPEFLIYFQGTGAADDSGLPNDRFFAVRPEGSVSTLKIQRTERGDSAVYLCASSLGEYNEQFFGPGTRLTVL.

This clone was seen many times. The CDR3 region has the DNA TGTGCCAGCAGCTTGGGTGCAGGATTTAGCAATCAGCCCCAGCATTTT. Its translation: CASSLGAGFSNQPQHF. The J gene is TRBJ1-5, the V gene TRBV5-6; D gene unclear. Germline V gene sequence: CDR1 SGHDT, CDR2 YYEEEE. This CDR3 has 16 amino acids. Trimming cost V 0 bases and J 0 bases, with 10 bases left between them.

This clone was detected ten times or more. V gene TRBV20-1 combines with J gene TRBJ1-1; D ambiguous. The CDR3 covers 13 residues. CDR1 and CDR2 (germline): DFQATT, SNEGSKA (reference sequence). The V gene lost 0 bases and the J gene lost 5 bases, with 10 bases spanning the gap. The CDR3 loop is CSARDGRETEAFF. The DNA of the CDR3 is TGCAGTGCTAGAGATGGACGGGAAACTGAAGCTTTCTTT.

In this sample, this clone turned up many times. The genes are TRBV2 and TRBJ2-7, with 10 bases identical to TRBD1. This CDR3 spans 16 amino acids. V lost 5 bases to trimming and J lost 3 bases; unmatched junction nucleotides: 10. Germline V gene lookup returns CDR1 SNHLY and CDR2 FYNNEI. The CDR3 DNA is TGTGCCAGCAGTTCCCATTCAAGGACAGGGGGCTACGAGCAGTACTTC. Translated, it gives CASSSHSRTGGYEQYF.

In its sample, this clone is medium-sized. In the same sample, other DNA sequences code for this CDR3. The rearrangement joins TRBV24-1 to TRBJ2-2; tentatively, D is TRBD1 (5 bases). The V end was cut by 5 bases, the J end by 4 bases, with 7 bases between. The CDR3 spans 13 residues. Germline values: CDR1 KGHDR, CDR2 SFDVKD. The CDR3 here is CATSATVTGELFF. In DNA, the CDR3 is TGTGCCACCAGTGCGACAGTCACCGGGGAGCTGTTTTTT.

Concerning this clone: Relative to the germline gene, one junction end is altered; a read error may explain this. The chain carries TRBV28 and TRBJ1-5; D gene uncertain. Germline V gene lookup returns CDR1 MDHEN and CDR2 SYDVKM. This CDR3 has 17 amino acids. CDR3 loop: CATSPYGKTNSNQHQHF. CDR3 DNA sequence: TGTGCCACCTCCCCGTATGGGAAAACAAATAGCAATCAGCACCAGCATTTT.

In this sample, this clone turned up once. This sequence joins TRBV5-1 and TRBJ2-7; 7 bases map to TRBD1. Trimming at V came to 0 bases and at J to 0 bases, leaving 6 bases not matched to a gene. The CDR3 has 16 residues. Germline values: CDR1 SGHRS, CDR2 YFSETQ. The CDR3: CASSLGHRDSSYEQYF. The CDR3 nucleotides read TGCGCCAGCAGCTTGGGACACCGGGACAGCTCCTACGAGCAGTACTTC.

The gene calls are TRBV7-2 and TRBJ2-5; D gene uncertain. The V and J ends lost 0 bases and 8 bases respectively, with 7 bases between them. CDR1 and CDR2 (germline): SGHTA, FQGNSA. The CDR3 has 12 residues. CDR3 amino acids: CASSLAWDTQYF. The CDR3 DNA is TGTGCCAGCAGCTTAGCGTGGGATACCCAGTACTTC.

V gene TRBV5-4 combines with J gene TRBJ1-4; 7 bases match TRBD1. J gave up 5 bases and V 0 bases, and 4 bases lay outside the gene matches. Germline values: CDR1 SGHNT, CDR2 YYREEE (reference sequence). CDR3 length: 15 amino acids. The DNA for the CDR3 is TGTGCCAGCAGCTTGGCCGGGACAGAGAATGAAAAACTGTTTTTT. Translated: CASSLAGTENEKLFF.

This clone appeared many times. A much larger clone differs by one base, so this may be a read error. The CDR3 coding sequence is TGTGCCAGTAGTATGCGGGCAGAGGACTGTCAGCCCCAGCATTTT. Amino acid sequence: CASSMRAEDCQPQHF. This chain connects TRBV19 to TRBJ1-5, with D unclear. Per germline, CDR1 LNHDA and CDR2 SQIVND (reference sequence). The CDR3 is made up of 15 amino acids. V was shortened by 3 bases and J by 6 bases, with 15 bases between the two germline ends.

This clone was counted at least ten times. The gene calls are TRBV5-1 and TRBJ2-7; TRBD1 agrees at 7 bases. The germline V gene encodes CDR1 SGHRS and CDR2 YFSETQ. After removal of 1 base from V and 0 bases from J, the junction contained 7 bases not matched to a gene. This CDR3 is 16 amino acids long. CDR3 in DNA: TGCGCCAGCAGCTTGTTCTCGAGGGGGCTCTCCTACGAGCAGTACTTC. It translates to CASSLFSRGLSYEQYF.

The CDR3 sequence: CASSLSIGGHETQYF. The CDR3 bases are TGCGCCAGCAGCTTGTCTATCGGGGGCCACGAGACCCAGTACTTC. This chain links TRBV5-1 with TRBJ2-5; TRBD1 or TRBD2 may be the D gene (6 bases each). Germline CDR1 reads SGHRS; CDR2 reads YFSETQ. The CDR3 loop spans 15 amino acids. V dropped 1 base and J dropped 5 bases, with 15 bases sitting between them.